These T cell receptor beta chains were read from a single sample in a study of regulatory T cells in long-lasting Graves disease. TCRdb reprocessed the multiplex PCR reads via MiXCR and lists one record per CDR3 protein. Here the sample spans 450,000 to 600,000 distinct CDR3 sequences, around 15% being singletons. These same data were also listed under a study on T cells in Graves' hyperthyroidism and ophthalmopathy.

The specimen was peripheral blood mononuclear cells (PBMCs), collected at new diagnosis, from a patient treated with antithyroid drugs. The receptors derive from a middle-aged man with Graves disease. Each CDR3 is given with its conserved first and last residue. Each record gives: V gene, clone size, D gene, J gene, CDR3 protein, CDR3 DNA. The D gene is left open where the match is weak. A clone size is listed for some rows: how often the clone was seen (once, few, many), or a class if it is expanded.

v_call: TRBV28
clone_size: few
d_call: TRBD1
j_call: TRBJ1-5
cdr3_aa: CASSRSGTGFLGNQPQHF
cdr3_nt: TGTGCCAGCAGCCGGTCCGGGACAGGGTTCCTGGGCAATCAGCCCCAGCATTTT

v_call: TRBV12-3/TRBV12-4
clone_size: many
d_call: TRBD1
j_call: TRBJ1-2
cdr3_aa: CASSLRQGDGYTF
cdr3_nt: TGTGCCAGCTCACTGAGGCAGGGGGATGGCTACACCTTC

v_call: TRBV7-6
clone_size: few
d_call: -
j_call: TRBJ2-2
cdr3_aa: CASSPYPTGSTQNTGELFF
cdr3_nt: TGTGCCAGCAGCCCCTACCCGACAGGTTCGACTCAGAACACCGGGGAGCTGTTTTTT

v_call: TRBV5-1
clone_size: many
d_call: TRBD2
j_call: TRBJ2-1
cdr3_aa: CASSLRSGGPNNEQFF
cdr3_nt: TGCGCCAGCAGCTTGCGATCGGGAGGGCCGAACAATGAGCAGTTCTTC

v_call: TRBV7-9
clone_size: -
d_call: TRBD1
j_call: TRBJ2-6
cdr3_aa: CASSSIPGTASSGPNVLTF
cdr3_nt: TGTGCCAGCAGCTCGATTCCCGGGACAGCGAGCTCTGGGCCCAACGTCCTGACTTTC

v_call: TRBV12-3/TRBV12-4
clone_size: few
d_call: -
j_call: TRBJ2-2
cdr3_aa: CASLGPGGPTGELFF
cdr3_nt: TGTGCCAGCCTTGGCCCCGGGGGCCCCACCGGGGAGCTGTTTTTT

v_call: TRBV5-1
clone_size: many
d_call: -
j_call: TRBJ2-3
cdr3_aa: CAGGVGPTDTQYF
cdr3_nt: TGCGCCGGAGGGGTTGGCCCGACAGATACGCAGTATTTT

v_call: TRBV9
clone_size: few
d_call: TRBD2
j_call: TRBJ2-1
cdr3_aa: CASSVASGRYYNEQFF
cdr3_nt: TGTGCCAGCAGCGTAGCCAGCGGGAGATACTACAATGAGCAGTTCTTC

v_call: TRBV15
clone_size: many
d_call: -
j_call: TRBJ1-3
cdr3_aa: CATSRESGRDGNTIYF
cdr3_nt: TGTGCCACCAGCAGAGAATCGGGGAGGGATGGAAACACCATATATTTT

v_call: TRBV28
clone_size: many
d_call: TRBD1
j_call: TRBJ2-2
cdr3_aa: CASSLADRGSGELFF
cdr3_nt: TGTGCCAGCAGTTTAGCGGACAGGGGGTCCGGGGAGCTGTTTTTT

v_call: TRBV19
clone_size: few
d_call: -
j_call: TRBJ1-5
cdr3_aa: CASRRGPGQPQHF
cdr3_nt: TGTGCCAGCAGGCGGGGCCCGGGACAGCCCCAGCATTTT

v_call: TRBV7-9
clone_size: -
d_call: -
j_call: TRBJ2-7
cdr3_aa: CASSPRLGAGSYEQYF
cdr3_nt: TGTGCCAGCAGCCCCCGGTTGGGGGCCGGGTCCTACGAGCAGTACTTC

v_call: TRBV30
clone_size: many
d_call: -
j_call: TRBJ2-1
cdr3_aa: CACMPAANEQFF
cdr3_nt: TGTGCCTGTATGCCAGCGGCAAATGAGCAGTTCTTC

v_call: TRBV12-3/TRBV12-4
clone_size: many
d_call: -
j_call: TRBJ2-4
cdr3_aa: CASSLGRGRADIQYF
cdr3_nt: TGTGCCAGCAGTTTGGGGCGGGGGCGTGCGGACATTCAGTACTTC

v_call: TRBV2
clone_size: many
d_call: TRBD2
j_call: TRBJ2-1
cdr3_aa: CASRFPGLADNEQFF
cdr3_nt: TGTGCCAGCAGATTTCCGGGACTAGCGGACAATGAGCAGTTCTTC

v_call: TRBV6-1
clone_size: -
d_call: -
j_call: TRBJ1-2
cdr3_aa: CASSPTGWSGYTF
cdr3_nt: TGTGCCAGCAGCCCTACAGGGTGGAGTGGCTACACCTTC

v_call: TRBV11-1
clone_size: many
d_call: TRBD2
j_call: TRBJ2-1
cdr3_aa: CASSRLAGNNEQFF
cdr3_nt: TGTGCCAGCAGCCGACTAGCGGGTAACAATGAGCAGTTCTTC

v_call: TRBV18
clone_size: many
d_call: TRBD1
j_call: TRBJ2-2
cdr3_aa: CASSPTGGSTGELFF
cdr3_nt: TGTGCCAGCTCACCGACAGGGGGAAGCACCGGGGAGCTGTTTTTT

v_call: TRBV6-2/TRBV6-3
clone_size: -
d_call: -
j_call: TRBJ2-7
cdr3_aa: CASSEIGPATEYEQYF
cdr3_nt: TGTGCCAGCAGTGAAATAGGGCCGGCAACCGAATACGAGCAGTACTTC

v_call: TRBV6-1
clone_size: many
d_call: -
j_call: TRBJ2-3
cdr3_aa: CASSGRMGRGVTDTQYF
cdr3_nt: TGTGCCAGCAGTGGGCGCATGGGGCGGGGCGTAACAGATACGCAGTATTTT

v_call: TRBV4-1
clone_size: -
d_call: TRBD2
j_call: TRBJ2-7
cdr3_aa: CASSQDLASGSSYEQYF
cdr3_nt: TGCGCCAGCAGCCAAGATCTCGCTAGCGGAAGCTCCTACGAGCAGTACTTC

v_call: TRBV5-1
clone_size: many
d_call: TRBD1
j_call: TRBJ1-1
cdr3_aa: CASSQGTGGAHTEAFF
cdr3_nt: TGCGCCAGCAGCCAAGGGACAGGGGGCGCGCACACTGAAGCTTTCTTT

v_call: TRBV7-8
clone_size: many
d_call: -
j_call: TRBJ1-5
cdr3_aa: CASSWTWGQNSNQPQHF
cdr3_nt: TGTGCCAGCAGCTGGACTTGGGGCCAGAATAGCAATCAGCCCCAGCATTTT

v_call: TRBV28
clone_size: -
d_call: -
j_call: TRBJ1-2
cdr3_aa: CASAPAGKYGYTF
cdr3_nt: TGTGCCAGCGCCCCGGCAGGAAAGTATGGCTACACCTTC

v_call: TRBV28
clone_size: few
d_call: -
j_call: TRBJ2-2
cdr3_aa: CASSLLQGSTGELFF
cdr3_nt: TGTGCCAGCAGTTTATTGCAGGGGTCCACCGGGGAGCTGTTTTTT

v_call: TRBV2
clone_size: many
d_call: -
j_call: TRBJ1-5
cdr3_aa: CASSEQGMSNQPQHF
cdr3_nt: TGTGCCAGCAGTGAACAGGGAATGAGCAATCAGCCCCAGCATTTT

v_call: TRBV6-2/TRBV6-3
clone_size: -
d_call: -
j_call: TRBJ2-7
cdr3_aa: CASSYSRGGGVHEQYF
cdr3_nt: TGTGCCAGCAGTTACTCGAGAGGAGGAGGTGTTCACGAGCAGTACTTC

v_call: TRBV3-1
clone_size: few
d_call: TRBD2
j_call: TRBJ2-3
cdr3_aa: CASSPGLAYSDTQYF
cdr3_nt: TGTGCCAGCAGCCCGGGACTAGCGTACTCAGATACGCAGTATTTT

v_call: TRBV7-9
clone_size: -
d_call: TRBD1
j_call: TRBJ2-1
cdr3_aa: CASSPTGGLNNEQFF
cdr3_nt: TGTGCCAGCAGTCCAACAGGGGGCCTGAACAATGAGCAGTTCTTC

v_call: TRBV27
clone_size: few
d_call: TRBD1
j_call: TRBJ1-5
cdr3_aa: CASSRRTGVGNQPQHF
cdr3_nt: TGTGCCAGCAGTCGGCGAACAGGGGTGGGCAATCAGCCCCAGCATTTT

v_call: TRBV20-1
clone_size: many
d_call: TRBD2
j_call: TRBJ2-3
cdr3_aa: CSARGLDTDTQYF
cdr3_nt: TGCAGTGCTAGGGGACTAGACACAGATACGCAGTATTTT

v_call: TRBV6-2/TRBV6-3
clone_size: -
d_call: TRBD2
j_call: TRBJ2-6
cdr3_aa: CASRGREVSGANVLTF
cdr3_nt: TGTGCCAGCAGGGGGAGGGAGGTCTCTGGGGCCAACGTCCTGACTTTC

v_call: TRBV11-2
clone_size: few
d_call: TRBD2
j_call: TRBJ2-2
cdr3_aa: CASSLGLREGTGELFF
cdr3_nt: TGTGCCAGCAGCTTAGGATTGCGGGAGGGCACCGGGGAGCTGTTTTTT

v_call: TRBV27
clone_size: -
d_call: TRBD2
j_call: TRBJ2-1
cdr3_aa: CASSFSGTSGRANEQFF
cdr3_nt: TGTGCCAGCAGTTTCTCCGGGACTAGCGGGAGGGCCAATGAGCAGTTCTTC

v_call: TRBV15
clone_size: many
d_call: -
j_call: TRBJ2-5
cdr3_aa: CATSRDKGGETQYF
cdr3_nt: TGTGCCACCAGCAGAGATAAGGGGGGAGAGACCCAGTACTTC

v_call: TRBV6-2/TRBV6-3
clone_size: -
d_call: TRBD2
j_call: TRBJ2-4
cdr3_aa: CASSYSGGSGSYNEQYF
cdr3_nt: TGTGCCAGCAGTTACTCGGGAGGGTCGGGCTCCTACAATGAGCAGTACTTC

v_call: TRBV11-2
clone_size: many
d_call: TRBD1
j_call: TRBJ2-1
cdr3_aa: CASRANRGSFDEQFF
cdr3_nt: TGTGCCAGCAGGGCTAACAGGGGTTCCTTCGATGAGCAGTTCTTC

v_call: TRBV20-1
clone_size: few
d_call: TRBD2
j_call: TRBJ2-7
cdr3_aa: CSARDWGTSGYEQYF
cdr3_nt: TGCAGTGCTAGAGATTGGGGGACTAGCGGCTACGAGCAGTACTTC

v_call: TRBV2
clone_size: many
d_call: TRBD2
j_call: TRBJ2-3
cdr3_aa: CASRRTSTADTQYF
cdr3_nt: TGTGCCAGCCGCCGGACTAGTACCGCAGATACGCAGTATTTT

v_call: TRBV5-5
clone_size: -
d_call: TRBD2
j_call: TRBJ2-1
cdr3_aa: CASSTSGTSVYNEQFF
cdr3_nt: TGTGCCAGCAGCACCTCCGGGACTAGCGTCTACAATGAGCAGTTCTTC

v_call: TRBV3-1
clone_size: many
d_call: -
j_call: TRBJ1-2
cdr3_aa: CASRLGDAGYTF
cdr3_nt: TGTGCCAGCAGGTTGGGGGATGCTGGCTACACCTTC